Each of the 5 T cell receptor beta chains below was sequenced from the same sample in a study of T cells after posttransplantation cyclophosphamide. Cyclophosphamide on days +3 and +4 followed busulfan-fludarabine conditioning and a marrow graft. Sequenced by immunoSEQ multiplex PCR; TCRdb stores in-frame clones only, minus some. The sample includes around 40,000 clones, 90% seen only once; the top ten take 2.5%. Source: PBMCs, taken about 60 days after allogeneic stem cell transplant with posttransplant cyclophosphamide. These receptors originate from a male patient aged 60-70 years who received an allogeneic stem cell transplant from a related donor and was CMV-positive. The T cells may come from the graft donor.

The chain couples TRBV4-1 to TRBJ1-2; the match to TRBD1 covers 10 bases. Germline V gene lookup returns CDR1 MGHRA and CDR2 YSYEKL. V lost 9 bases, J lost 6 bases, and 4 bases stayed unmatched. The CDR3 length is 12 residues. CDR3: CARGTGVDGYTF. The CDR3 DNA is TGCGCCAGAGGGACAGGGGTGGATGGCTACACCTTC.

DNA for the CDR3: TGCGCCAGCAGCTACACCGCGACAGTAACTGGGGCCAACGTCCTGACTTTC. Protein: CASSYTATVTGANVLTF. This sequence joins TRBV5-1 and TRBJ2-6, with D tentatively TRBD1 (5 bases). V lost 3 bases, J lost 2 bases, and 15 bases lay in between. The germline V gene encodes CDR1 SGHRS and CDR2 YFSETQ. The CDR3 is made up of 17 amino acids.

This clone showed up just a few times. The V and J genes are TRBV5-1 and TRBJ2-5, with D possibly matching TRBD1 (6 bases). The tail of the sequence fits TRBJ2-7 better, so the J call may be wrong. The germline CDR1 and CDR2 sequences are SGHRS and YFSETQ. CDR3 length: 14 residues. The CDR3 DNA reads as TGCGCCAGCAGCTTGGATGAACAGGGCTACGAGCAGTACTTC. Amino acid sequence: CASSLDEQGYEQYF.

J is TRBJ1-6 and V is TRBV6-1; tentatively, D is TRBD1 (5 bases). The V end lost 4 bases, the J end lost 9 bases, and 16 bases lay between the germline ends. Germline-derived CDR1 and CDR2 are MNHNS and SASEGT. CDR3 size: 15 residues. In DNA form, the CDR3 reads TGTGCCAGCAGTGCGCCCATGAGGGGAGGTTCACCCCTCCACTTT. This codes for CASSAPMRGGSPLHF.

V gene TRBV4-1 combines with J gene TRBJ1-5, with D perhaps matching TRBD1 (6 bases). CDR1 MGHRA and CDR2 YSYEKL come from the germline V gene. This CDR3 contains 15 residues. Between the trimmed V and J ends, which lost 3 bases and 6 bases, there was a span of 15 bases. The CDR3 region is CASSQTGRGGQPQHF. In DNA form, the CDR3 reads TGCGCCAGCAGCCAGACAGGTCGAGGGGGTCAGCCCCAGCATTTT.